This is a list of T cell receptor beta chains from one sample in a study of control samples from healthy donors and cancer patients. Some clones are missing from TCRdb's copy, which holds only in-frame ones; the method was immunoSEQ multiplex PCR. Counted here are about 130,000 clones, around nine tenths occurring once; the ten biggest clones make up less than 7%. The sample taken for sequencing was blood. The receptors here all came from a young man in good health. Each CDR3 is given with its conserved first and last residue. A D gene is named only where the DNA matches it firmly. The listing skips clone size in some rows; elsewhere it reads once, few, many or a size class.

V	size	D	J	DNA	CDR3
TRBV5-1	.	.	TRBJ2-5	TGCGCCAGCAGCTTCTGGGGACAAGAGACCCAGTACTTC	CASSFWGQETQYF
TRBV2	.	TRBD2	TRBJ2-1	TGTGCCAGCATGGGACTAGCGGGGCACAATGAGCAGTTCTTC	CASMGLAGHNEQFF
TRBV6-6	.	.	TRBJ2-5	TGTGCCAGCAGTTACTCGCCCTGGACTGAAGAGACCCAGTACTTC	CASSYSPWTEETQYF
TRBV28	.	.	TRBJ2-2	TGTGCCAGCAGTTACGGGTCCGGGGAGCTGTTTTTT	CASSYGSGELFF
TRBV15	.	.	TRBJ2-7	TGTGCCACCAGCAGAGAGTCGACTAGCTCCTACGAGCAGTACTTC	CATSRESTSSYEQYF
TRBV6-1	.	.	TRBJ1-1	TGTGCCAGCAGTGAAGCGCTTCAGGCGGGGCAGGTTAAAGCTTTCTTT	CASSEALQAGQVKAFF
TRBV6-5	.	.	TRBJ2-1	TGTGCCGCCCTTAAGGAGGAGCAGTTCTTC	CAALKEEQFF
TRBV7-2	.	.	TRBJ1-5	TGTGCCAGCAGCCCAAGGGGGATTAGGGGTCAGCCCCAGCATTTT	CASSPRGIRGQPQHF
TRBV6-5	.	TRBD1	TRBJ1-4	TGTGCCAGCAGACAGGGACAGGGCGATGAAAAACTGTTTTTT	CASRQGQGDEKLFF
TRBV12-3/TRBV12-4	.	TRBD1	TRBJ2-7	TGTGCCAGCAGTTCCAGGACAGGGGGCGAGCAGTACTTC	CASSSRTGGEQYF
TRBV20-1	.	TRBD2	TRBJ2-1	TGCAGTGCTAGTAGCGGGGGGACCTACAATGAGCAGTTCTTC	CSASSGGTYNEQFF
TRBV10-1	.	TRBD1	TRBJ1-2	TGCGCCAGCAGGGGACAGGGCTTTTACTATGGCTACACCTTC	CASRGQGFYYGYTF
TRBV6-2/TRBV6-3	.	.	TRBJ2-7	TGTGCCAGCAGCCTAGGGGGAGTTGGGTACGAGCAGTACTTC	CASSLGGVGYEQYF
TRBV9	.	TRBD2	TRBJ2-1	TGTGCCAGCAGCGCTAGCGGGGGGGAGAACAATGAGCAGTTCTTC	CASSASGGENNEQFF
TRBV9	.	TRBD2	TRBJ2-5	TGTGCCAGCAGCGTAGGCGGGGGTCGGGAGACCCAGTACTTC	CASSVGGGRETQYF
TRBV2	few	.	TRBJ1-5	TGTGCCAGCAGGAGCCCACGGGACCTTTATCAGCCCCAGCATTTT	CASRSPRDLYQPQHF
TRBV6-6	.	.	TRBJ2-3	TGTGCCAGCAGTCAATCATCGGTGGGGGGCGAGGGAGATACGCAGTATTTT	CASSQSSVGGEGDTQYF
TRBV7-2	.	TRBD2	TRBJ2-5	TGTGCCAGCAGCTTAGTCCGGGGGGGTGAATTTAAGACCCAGTACTTC	CASSLVRGGEFKTQYF
TRBV29-1	.	.	TRBJ1-2	TGCAGCGCCGAACCCGGGGATGGCTACACCTTC	CSAEPGDGYTF
TRBV28	.	TRBD1	TRBJ1-2	TGTGCCAGCAGTGGCGGACAGGAGCCCTATGGCTACACCTTC	CASSGGQEPYGYTF
TRBV10-1	.	.	TRBJ2-1	TGCGCCAGCAGTGACGGTTTACAAAAGCAGTTCTTC	CASSDGLQKQFF
TRBV5-1	.	.	TRBJ2-7	TGCGCCAGCAGCTTGGAGGCAGCATCCAAGTGGTCCTACGAGCAGTACTTC	CASSLEAASKWSYEQYF
TRBV5-5	.	.	TRBJ2-7	TGTGCCAGCAGCCTATCCCCCAGGGACACCTACGAGCAGTACTTC	CASSLSPRDTYEQYF
TRBV21-1	.	.	TRBJ2-7	TGTGCCAGCAGCAATCAAAGGGACCCAACCTACGAGCAGTACTTC	CASSNQRDPTYEQYF
TRBV7-9	.	.	TRBJ2-3	TGTGCCAGCAGCTTAGGCGGAGACACAGATACGCAGTATTTT	CASSLGGDTDTQYF
TRBV6-2/TRBV6-3	few	.	TRBJ1-2	TGTGCCAGCAGTTACGGAGTAGCTCCCGCCTATGGCTACACCTTC	CASSYGVAPAYGYTF
TRBV9	few	TRBD2	TRBJ2-1	TGTGCCAGCAGCGGCAATCCTAGCGGGTCGAGCTCCTACAATGAGCAGTTCTTC	CASSGNPSGSSSYNEQFF
TRBV5-1	.	TRBD1	TRBJ2-6	TGCGCCAGCAGCTTGGGACAGGGGTCTGGGGCCAACGTCCTGACTTTC	CASSLGQGSGANVLTF
TRBV19	.	.	TRBJ2-7	TGTGCCAGTAGTATACCCCGGGAGGAGCAGTACTTC	CASSIPREEQYF
TRBV30	.	.	TRBJ2-5	TGTGCCTGGAGTGTAAAGGACTCCCGCCAAGAGACCCAGTACTTC	CAWSVKDSRQETQYF
TRBV18	.	.	TRBJ2-7	TGTGCCAGCTCACCCCAGGGGCAGGGCTACGAGCAGTACTTC	CASSPQGQGYEQYF
TRBV19	few	.	TRBJ2-5	TGTGCCAGTAGTAGGGGGAGGGAGACCCAGTACTTC	CASSRGRETQYF
TRBV9	.	.	TRBJ1-4	TGTGCCAGCAGCGGGGGGGATGTCAATGAAAAACTGTTTTTT	CASSGGDVNEKLFF
TRBV20-1	.	.	TRBJ1-1	TGCAGTGCTAGTGAACCGAACACTGAAGCTTTCTTT	CSASEPNTEAFF
TRBV6-5	.	.	TRBJ2-2	TGTGCCAGTTCCCTGTGGGGCGCCGGGGAGCTGTTTTTT	CASSLWGAGELFF
TRBV30	.	.	TRBJ2-7	TGTGCCTGGAGTGTTAGGCGGGATTATTCTTACGAGCAGTACTTC	CAWSVRRDYSYEQYF
TRBV18	.	TRBD1	TRBJ2-2	TGTGCCAGCTCACCTTATTCCCAGGGGGCCACCGGGGAGCTGTTTTTT	CASSPYSQGATGELFF
TRBV9	once	.	TRBJ2-1	TGTGCCAGCAATAGGGCTACCAATGAGCAGTTCTTC	CASNRATNEQFF
TRBV6-2/TRBV6-3	.	.	TRBJ1-2	TGTGCCAGCAGTTCCGTGAATAACTATGGCTACACCTTC	CASSSVNNYGYTF
TRBV5-4	.	.	TRBJ2-2	TGTGCCAGCAAACCGGAGGCCCTCGGAGGGGAGCTGTTTTTT	CASKPEALGGELFF
TRBV9	.	TRBD1	TRBJ1-6	TGTGCCAGCAGCGCGGGACAGGGTTCACCCCTCCACTTT	CASSAGQGSPLHF
TRBV14	.	.	TRBJ2-2	TGTGCCAGCAGCCAAGATCCATGGACGGGGGATCGGGAGCTGTTTTTT	CASSQDPWTGDRELFF
TRBV6-5	.	.	TRBJ1-3	TGTGCCAGCAGACCCGGCTCTGGAAACACCATATATTTT	CASRPGSGNTIYF
TRBV11-2	.	.	TRBJ2-3	TGTGCCAGCAGACACAGAAGTAGTACAGATACGCAGTATTTT	CASRHRSSTDTQYF
TRBV12-1	few	.	TRBJ1-5	TGTGCCAGCAGCCCCCGGAAGAGGGCCTTCAATCAGCCCCAGCATTTT	CASSPRKRAFNQPQHF
TRBV6-5	.	.	TRBJ2-5	TGTGCCAGCCAGCGAGTTCTTAGTCAAGAGACCCAGTACTTC	CASQRVLSQETQYF
TRBV29-1	.	.	TRBJ1-2	TGCAGCGTTGAAAATGCAGTCGGCGGCTACACCTTC	CSVENAVGGYTF
TRBV13	.	TRBD1	TRBJ2-6	TGTGCCAGCAGCCAAACCGGATGGGACAGGGCTGCTGGGGCCAACGTCCTGACTTTC	CASSQTGWDRAAGANVLTF
TRBV30	.	.	TRBJ1-4	TGTGCCTGGAGTCGACGGGCGGAAAAACTGTTTTTT	CAWSRRAEKLFF
TRBV27	.	TRBD2	TRBJ2-3	TGTGCCGCCCGGACTAGCGGCACAGATACGCAGTATTTT	CAARTSGTDTQYF
TRBV2	.	.	TRBJ1-2	TGTGCCAGCAGTGGGAGTCAACAGGTGTATAATGGCTACACCTTC	CASSGSQQVYNGYTF
TRBV29-1	.	.	TRBJ1-2	TGCAGCGTTGCGGGACCGAATGGCTACACCTTC	CSVAGPNGYTF
TRBV7-2	once	.	TRBJ1-2	TGTGCCATTCCCCTGGGGGGGGGAGGAAACTATGGCTACACCTTC	CAIPLGGGGNYGYTF
TRBV7-9	.	TRBD1	TRBJ1-5	TGTGCCAGCAGCGCGCGACAGGGACCTTTCTATAGCAATCAGCCCCAGCATTTT	CASSARQGPFYSNQPQHF
TRBV6-1	.	TRBD1	TRBJ2-7	TGTGCCAGCAGTGAATATCCGGACAGGACCTACGAGCAGTACTTC	CASSEYPDRTYEQYF
TRBV29-1	.	.	TRBJ2-7	TGCAGCGGCATGGGAAGCTCCTACGAGCAGTACTTC	CSGMGSSYEQYF